This entry describes one T cell receptor (beta chain). The repertoire was sequenced with immunoSEQ multiplex PCR; TCRdb's copy has only in-frame clones and lacks some. The data contain some 150,000 clones, approximately 80% of them seen just once; the ten biggest clones take up 12%. Germline CDR1 and CDR2: SGHRS and YFSETQ. Trimming pared 0 bases from V and 4 bases from J, leaving 7 bases between. This CDR3 comprises 13 residues. The data were taken from a study of blood T cell repertoires in COVID-19. The specimen sequenced was peripheral blood. The sequence derives from a woman aged 55 to 70 with COVID-19, enrolled during active disease. The chain couples TRBV5-1 to TRBJ1-1; D is ambiguous. The CDR3 DNA sequence: TGCGCCAGCAGCTTGGGCTGGAGCACTGAAGCTTTCTTT. Protein: CASSLGWSTEAFF.